The 23 T cell receptor beta chains presented below share a single source sample, sequenced in a study of CD8+ T cells in alopecia areata. Noted treatment: oral pan-JAK inhibitor, 5-10 mg twice daily. Isolated RNA was reverse transcribed into cDNA used as the sequencing template. Clones were read by immunoSEQ multiplex PCR, and TCRdb kept only the in-frame ones, dropping some. There are roughly 190,000 clones in the sample; under 80% occur only once, and 1.3% lies in the top ten. The source was CD4+ T cells sorted from blood, collected around week 50, from a patient treated with tofacitinib. These receptors all stem from a human donor with alopecia areata.

The chain carries TRBV27 and TRBJ2-6, with D hard to call. Germline CDR1 reads MNHEY; CDR2 reads SMNVEV (reference sequence). The CDR3 contains 15 residues. V was trimmed by 6 bases and J by 2 bases, leaving 11 bases between them. CDR3 in DNA: TGTGCCAGCAGGAAGTTTAGTGCTGGGGCCAACGTCCTGACTTTC. Translated: CASRKFSAGANVLTF. Full variable domain (remainder filled in from reference TRBV27 and TRBJ2-6): EAQVTQNPRYLITVTGKKLTVTCSQNMNHEYMSWYRQDPGLGLRQIYYSMNVEVTDKGDVPEGYKVSRKEKRNFPLILESPSPNQTSLYFCASRKFSAGANVLTFGAGSRLTVL.

The rearrangement links TRBV5-1 to TRBJ2-5; tentatively, D is TRBD2 (6 bases). V was shortened by 0 bases and J by 2 bases, with 11 bases between the two germline ends. This CDR3 is built from 15 residues. Per the germline V gene, CDR1 is SGHRS and CDR2 is YFSETQ. The CDR3 sequence: CASSLGVAAQETQYF. Written as DNA, the CDR3 is TGCGCCAGCAGCTTGGGTGTAGCGGCACAAGAGACCCAGTACTTC. The entire variable domain, with the rest obtained from reference TRBV5-1 and TRBJ2-5, is as follows: KAGVTQTPRYLIKTRGQQVTLSCSPISGHRSVSWYQQTPGQGLQFLFEYFSETQRNKGNFPGRFSGRQFSNSRSEMNVSTLELGDSALYLCASSLGVAAQETQYFGPGTRLLVL.

The chain joins TRBV30 to TRBJ2-5; D remains unclear. V lost 5 bases and J lost 2, with 6 bases in between. CDR1 GTSNPN and CDR2 SVGIG come from the germline V gene (reference sequence). The CDR3 spans 11 residues. In nucleotides, the CDR3 is TGTGCCTGGGGCACACAAGAGACCCAGTACTTC. It translates to CAWGTQETQYF.

In its sample, this clone was seen many times. V gene TRBV11-2 combines with J gene TRBJ2-7; 10 bases are shared with TRBD1. CDR1 is SGHAT, CDR2 FQNNGV, per germline. Unmatched junction bases numbered 7, after V lost 3 bases and J lost 5 bases. This CDR3 is 15 amino acids long. In nucleotides, the CDR3 is TGTGCCAGCAGCTTTAGGGACAGGGGTATCCACGAGCAGTACTTC. Translated: CASSFRDRGIHEQYF.

This clone was counted between two and nine times. The rearrangement joins TRBV5-6 to TRBJ2-5; perhaps TRBD1 as D (5 bases). V lost 4 bases and J 2 bases, leaving 15 bases between the germline ends. The CDR3 runs 15 residues. Germline CDR1 reads SGHDT; CDR2 reads YYEEEE. CDR3 region: CASSPAIGVQETQYF. The CDR3 DNA is TGTGCCAGCAGCCCCGCGATAGGGGTTCAAGAGACCCAGTACTTC.

In its sample, this clone was seen once. The V gene is TRBV30, the J gene TRBJ1-1; D is unclear. Germline V lookup: CDR1 GTSNPN, CDR2 SVGIG (reference sequence). Trimming cost V 1 base and J 0 bases, with 9 bases left between them. The CDR3 consists of 14 residues. CDR3 DNA sequence: TGTGCCTGGAGTGAAAGAGAGATGAACACTGAAGCTTTCTTT. It is translated as CAWSEREMNTEAFF.

The rearrangement links TRBV29-1 to TRBJ1-2; 7 bases line up with TRBD1. CDR3 length: 12 amino acids. CDR1 is SQVTM and CDR2 is ANQGSEA in the germline V gene. The trim removed 7 bases at V and 3 bases at J, leaving 5 bases unmatched. The CDR3 sequence is CSAGQKDYGYTF. In nucleotides, the CDR3 is TGCAGCGCGGGACAGAAGGACTATGGCTACACCTTC.

This clone was observed a handful of times. Other nucleotide sequences from this sample produce the same CDR3. The CDR3 nucleotides are TGCAGCGTTGTAGGGGCAGATACGCAGTATTTT. This gives the protein CSVVGADTQYF. The J gene is TRBJ2-3, the V gene TRBV29-1; a weak D match, TRBD1 (5 bases). V was trimmed by 4 bases and J by 4 bases, leaving 6 bases between them. The CDR3 extends over 11 amino acids. CDR1 and CDR2 from the germline V gene are SQVTM and ANQGSEA.

The chain links TRBV19 to TRBJ1-1; D may be TRBD1 (6 bases). Germline V gene lookup returns CDR1 LNHDA and CDR2 SQIVND (reference sequence). Trimming shortened V by 7 bases and J by 0 bases, and 15 bases separated the two germline ends. This CDR3 region has 15 residues. CDR3 sequence reads: CASTPGTTMNTEAFF. In nucleotides, the CDR3 is TGTGCCAGTACCCCCGGGACAACTATGAACACTGAAGCTTTCTTT.

J is TRBJ1-2 and V is TRBV29-1; D is ambiguous. Germline-derived CDR1 and CDR2 are SQVTM and ANQGSEA. The CDR3 has 9 residues. The V and J ends lost 7 bases and 7 bases respectively, with 7 bases between them. The CDR3 spells CSANPGYTF. The CDR3 coding sequence is TGCAGCGCCAATCCTGGCTACACCTTC.

This clone was counted many times. V is TRBV29-1 and J is TRBJ2-1, with D possibly being TRBD2 (8 bases). The CDR3 runs 13 residues. CDR1 SQVTM and CDR2 ANQGSEA come from the germline V gene. The V and J ends lost 1 base and 8 bases respectively, with 12 bases between them. CDR3 in amino acids: CSVEAGGGDEQFF. The CDR3 region has the DNA TGCAGCGTTGAAGCGGGAGGGGGCGATGAGCAGTTCTTC.

The chain recombines TRBV27 with TRBJ1-2, with a tentative D call TRBD1 (5 bases). Germline CDR1 MNHEY, CDR2 SMNVEV (reference sequence). This CDR3 has 14 residues. The V and J ends lost 2 bases and 0 bases respectively, with 7 bases between them. The CDR3: CASSLTGANYGYTF. CDR3 bases: TGTGCCAGCAGTTTAACAGGAGCTAACTATGGCTACACCTTC.

The chain links TRBV4-3 to TRBJ1-2; 8 nucleotides match TRBD1. This CDR3 comprises 16 residues. Germline CDR1 is LGHNA and CDR2 is YSLEER. Trimming at V came to 2 bases and at J to 5 bases, leaving 10 bases not matched to a gene. This CDR3 reads CASSQQAGGASYGYTF. As DNA, the CDR3 is TGCGCCAGCAGCCAACAAGCAGGGGGCGCGTCTTATGGCTACACCTTC.

The J gene is TRBJ1-5, the V gene TRBV5-1; a possible D gene is TRBD1 (6 bases). Per the germline V gene, CDR1 is SGHRS and CDR2 is YFSETQ. The CDR3 has 15 residues. V shed 1 base and J shed 0 bases, with 8 bases lying between them. Here the CDR3 reads CASSLSGDSNQPQHF. The CDR3 DNA reads as TGCGCCAGCAGCTTGTCAGGGGATAGCAATCAGCCCCAGCATTTT.

The V gene is TRBV30, the J gene TRBJ2-5; a possible D gene is TRBD2 (6 bases). The V gene lost 3 bases and the J gene lost 1 base, with 12 bases spanning the gap. Per the germline V gene, CDR1 is GTSNPN and CDR2 is SVGIG (reference sequence). The CDR3 is made up of 14 amino acids. Written as DNA, the CDR3 is TGTGCCTGGAGGGGCGGGGATACCCAAGAGACCCAGTACTTC. Residues: CAWRGGDTQETQYF.

The rearrangement uses TRBV9 and TRBJ2-7; D is unresolved. Germline V gene lookup returns CDR1 SGDLS and CDR2 YYNGEE. This CDR3 contains 11 residues. V was cut by 3 bases and J by 5 bases, with 6 bases left in between. In DNA form, the CDR3 reads TGTGCCAGCAGCGCAGAGAACGAGCAGTACTTC. It specifies CASSAENEQYF. The full variable domain, with the rest looked up from reference TRBV9 and TRBJ2-7, is DSGVTQTPKHLITATGQRVTLRCSPRSGDLSVYWYQQSLDQGLQFLIQYYNGEERAKGNILERFSAQQFPDLHSELNLSSLELGDSALYFCASSAENEQYFGPGTRLTVT.

This rearrangement joins TRBV10-3 to TRBJ2-2; TRBD2 matches at 13 bases. The ends lost 11 bases at V and 1 base at J; junction bases unmatched: 10. This CDR3 comprises 17 residues. Per the germline V gene, CDR1 is ENHRY and CDR2 is SYGVKD. CDR3 nucleotide sequence: TGTGCCTCGCGGGGGACTAGCGGGAATGTGAACACCGGGGAGCTGTTTTTT. Its translation is CASRGTSGNVNTGELFF.

J is TRBJ1-1 and V is TRBV30, with D possibly TRBD1 on 6 matching bases. This CDR3 is built from 12 residues. Germline V gives CDR1 GTSNPN, CDR2 SVGIG (reference sequence). Deletions cut 2 bases from V and 10 bases from J, with 14 bases between. The CDR3 nucleotides are TGTGCCTGGAGTCCCGGACAGTTGATAGCTTTCTTT. Its protein is CAWSPGQLIAFF. Full variable domain (rest looked up from reference TRBV30 and TRBJ1-1): SQTIHQWPATLVQPVGSPLSLECTVEGTSNPNLYWYRQAAGRGLQLLFYSVGIGQISSEVPQNLSASRPQDRQFILSSKKLLLSDSGFYLCAWSPGQLIAFFGQGTRLTVV.

The chain carries TRBV7-2 and TRBJ2-1; no reliable D call. Trimming shortened V by 2 bases and J by 5 bases, and 10 bases separated the two germline ends. The germline V gene encodes CDR1 SGHTA and CDR2 FQGNSA. CDR3 size: 14 residues. The CDR3 sequence is CASSLRRANNEQFF. CDR3 in DNA: TGTGCCAGCAGCTTAAGACGAGCTAACAATGAGCAGTTCTTC.

V and J are TRBV29-1 and TRBJ1-2, with D maybe TRBD1 (5 bases). The germline V gene encodes CDR1 SQVTM and CDR2 ANQGSEA. Trimming took 3 bases from V and 0 from J, leaving 11 bases between them. This CDR3 region has 14 residues. As DNA, the CDR3 is TGCAGCGTTGACTCGGGACGGGCTAACTATGGCTACACCTTC. Its protein product is CSVDSGRANYGYTF.

This chain links TRBV30 with TRBJ1-4, with unresolved D. Germline V gives CDR1 GTSNPN, CDR2 SVGIG (reference sequence). V was clipped by 0 bases and J by 6 bases, with 14 bases between them. The CDR3 has 15 residues. The CDR3 DNA is TGTGCCTGGAGTGTTGGCAGGACCTCAGATGAAAAACTGTTTTTT. Encoded protein: CAWSVGRTSDEKLFF.

This sequence joins TRBV4-3 and TRBJ1-1; D gene ambiguous. This CDR3 comprises 14 residues. Germline V lookup: CDR1 LGHNA, CDR2 YSLEER. V was shortened by 2 bases and J by 2 bases, with 9 bases between the two germline ends. The DNA for the CDR3 is TGCGCCAGCAGCCAATCCAGAGTTAACACTGAAGCTTTCTTT. The encoded protein is CASSQSRVNTEAFF.

The V and J genes are TRBV29-1 and TRBJ2-7; unclear D gene. Trimming pared 0 bases from V and 2 bases from J, leaving 2 bases between. Germline lookup yields CDR1 SQVTM and CDR2 ANQGSEA. This CDR3 has 11 amino acids. CDR3 bases: TGCAGCGTTGAAGAAGCCTACGAGCAGTACTTC. This gives the protein CSVEEAYEQYF.